This TCR beta chain was profiled in a study of T cell repertoires in cytomegalovirus infection. This clonotype came up a few times. Germline CDR1 DFQATT, CDR2 SNEGSKA (reference sequence). The CDR3 spans 12 residues. TCRdb reprocessed the reads via MiXCR and lists one record per CDR3 protein. The profile covers about 140,000 distinct CDR3 sequences, with about 6% appearing a single time and around 17% taken by the ten largest. The receptor's source is a human donor in good health (CMV status not recorded). Some clones in this sample may be carry-over from other donors' samples. The rearrangement joins TRBV20-1 to TRBJ2-3, with TRBD1 matching 7 bases. Material for sequencing was PBMCs. The CDR3 sequence is CAWDSHTDTQYF. CDR3 nucleotide sequence: TGCGCGTGGGACAGTCACACAGATACGCAGTATTTT.